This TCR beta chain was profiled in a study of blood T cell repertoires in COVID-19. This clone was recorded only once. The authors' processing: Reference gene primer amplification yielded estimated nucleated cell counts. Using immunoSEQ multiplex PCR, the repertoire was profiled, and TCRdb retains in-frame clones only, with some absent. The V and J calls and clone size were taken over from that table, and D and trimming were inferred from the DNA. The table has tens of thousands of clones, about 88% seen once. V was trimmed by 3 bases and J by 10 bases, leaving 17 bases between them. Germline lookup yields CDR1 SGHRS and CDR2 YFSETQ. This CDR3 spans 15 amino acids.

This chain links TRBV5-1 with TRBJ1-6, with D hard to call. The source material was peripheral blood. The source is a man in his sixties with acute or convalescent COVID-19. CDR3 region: CASSSGLEGRSPLHF. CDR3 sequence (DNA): TGCGCCAGCAGCTCGGGCCTCGAGGGTAGATCACCCCTCCACTTT.